Shown below are 30 T cell receptor beta chains from a single sample sequenced in a study of T-cell reconstitution after alpha-beta-depleted transplantation in children. It was with unique molecular identifiers that the TCRbeta library was prepared. TCRdb redid the calling of the PCR reads with MiXCR, one entry per CDR3 protein. This sample has about 150,000 distinct CDR3 sequences, with 7.5% to 9% found just once. Material: PBMCs, mostly from graft donor cells, obtained 180 days after TCRalphabeta/CD19-depleted stem cell transplant. Receptors originate from a female patient aged 2-9 years who had a stem cell transplant for congenital amegakaryocytic thrombocytopenia, so the T cells may come from the graft donor.

This sequence joins TRBV2 and TRBJ2-3; D might be TRBD1 or TRBD2, each matching 6 bases. This CDR3 has 17 residues. Germline V gene lookup returns CDR1 SNHLY and CDR2 FYNNEI. The ends were cut back, 4 bases at V and 4 bases at J, with 21 bases in the middle. The CDR3: CASSGGDTPEQADTQYF. In nucleotides, the CDR3 is TGTGCCAGCAGTGGGGGGGACACGCCAGAGCAGGCAGATACGCAGTATTTT.

This clonotype was counted many times. The chain employs TRBV29-1 and TRBJ1-2, with 7 bases identical to TRBD1. Germline-derived CDR1 and CDR2 are SQVTM and ANQGSEA. CDR3 size: 17 residues. After removal of 0 bases from V and 4 bases from J, the junction contained 14 bases not matched to a gene. CDR3 nucleotides: TGCAGCGTTGAAGATATGCGTCCTAACAGGGGAAGCTATGGCTACACCTTC. Its translation is CSVEDMRPNRGSYGYTF.

This clonotype was seen ten or more times. The J gene is TRBJ1-2, the V gene TRBV20-1; 10 bases line up with TRBD1. Germline CDR1 is DFQATT and CDR2 is SNEGSKA (reference sequence). CDR3 length equals 13 residues. Unmatched junction bases numbered 9, after V lost 6 bases and J lost 8 bases. The CDR3 nucleotides are TGCAGTGCGAGACCGGGACAGGGGAGAGGCTACACCTTC. It translates to CSARPGQGRGYTF.

This clonotype was found a few times. This chain joins TRBV9 and TRBJ2-3; 8 positions match TRBD2. CDR1 and CDR2 from the germline V gene are SGDLS and YYNGEE. The CDR3 is made up of 14 amino acids. The V gene end was trimmed by 7 bases and the J gene end by 1 base; junction bases not matched to a gene: 5. CDR3 nucleotide sequence: TGTGCCAGCGCCACTAGCGGACGCACAGATACGCAGTATTTT. Translating it yields CASATSGRTDTQYF.

At least ten counts were recorded for this clonotype. The CDR3 loop is CASSLALFYEQYF. The CDR3 bases are TGTGCCAGCAGTTTAGCCCTCTTCTACGAGCAGTACTTC. The chain links TRBV12-3 or TRBV12-4 to TRBJ2-7; D uncertain. CDR3 length: 13 residues. V was pared by 0 bases and J by 3 bases, with 6 bases between.

The sample holds a few counts of this clonotype. J is TRBJ1-3 and V is TRBV5-4; weak D call: TRBD1 (5 bases). Germline V gives CDR1 SGHNT, CDR2 YYREEE (reference sequence). This CDR3 is built from 15 residues. V shed 4 bases and J shed 4 bases, with 15 bases lying between them. The CDR3 loop reads CASSTFGATGNTIYF. In DNA form, the CDR3 reads TGTGCCAGCAGCACCTTTGGGGCGACCGGAAACACCATATATTTT. The whole variable domain, remainder taken from reference TRBV5-4 and TRBJ1-3, is ETGVTQSPTHLIKTRGQQVTLRCSSQSGHNTVSWYQQALGQGPQFIFQYYREEENGRGNFPPRFSGLQFPNYSSELNVNALELDDSALYLCASSTFGATGNTIYFGEGSWLTVV.

The table lists this clonotype with many counts. The chain combines TRBV5-1 with TRBJ2-7, with TRBD1 matching over 7 bases. The CDR3 loop spans 15 amino acids. The germline V gene has CDR1 SGHRS and CDR2 YFSETQ. V trimming: 1 base; J trimming: 4 bases; junction bases outside the gene matches: 8. CDR3 amino acids: CASSLHLGRGYEQYF. The CDR3 bases are TGCGCCAGCAGCTTGCATCTCGGCAGGGGGTACGAGCAGTACTTC.

This clonotype was seen repeatedly, ten times or more. The rearrangement links TRBV9 to TRBJ1-3, with D possibly matching TRBD1 (5 bases). From germline, CDR1 is SGDLS and CDR2 YYNGEE. This CDR3 has 15 amino acids. The germline V and J ends were trimmed by 1 base and 2 bases, with 10 bases remaining between them. The CDR3 region is CASSVMSGTGNTIYF. CDR3 DNA: TGTGCCAGCAGCGTAATGTCAGGGACTGGAAACACCATATATTTT.

This clonotype turned up a few times. V and J are TRBV24-1 and TRBJ2-1, with 14 nucleotides matching TRBD2. J lost 6 bases, V lost 4 bases, and 4 bases had no gene match. CDR1 is KGHDR, CDR2 SFDVKD, per germline. The CDR3 consists of 16 residues. The CDR3 DNA reads as TGTGCCACCAGTGACCCCGGACTAGCGGGAGGCAATGAGCAGTTCTTC. This gives the protein CATSDPGLAGGNEQFF.

This clonotype came up many times. The chain links TRBV12-3 or TRBV12-4 to TRBJ1-2, with D possibly matching TRBD1 (6 bases). V was shortened by 6 bases and J by 2 bases, with 16 bases between the two germline ends. This CDR3 has 15 residues. The CDR3 loop reads CASRVRGQANYGYTF. The CDR3 bases are TGTGCCAGCAGGGTAAGGGGACAAGCGAACTATGGCTACACCTTC.

This clonotype was seen ten or more times. The chain is built from TRBV10-3 and TRBJ2-5, with 8 bases fitting TRBD1. The CDR3 extends over 18 amino acids. Trimming cost V 2 bases and J 1 base; bases outside gene matches: 12. The germline gives CDR1 ENHRY, CDR2 SYGVKD. The CDR3 region has the DNA TGTGCCATCAGTGAGGGGCTGTGGACAGGGAGGCTCCAAGAGACCCAGTACTTC. This gives the protein CAISEGLWTGRLQETQYF.

This clonotype was counted many times. The chain recombines TRBV20-1 with TRBJ2-3; TRBD2 matches 8 bases. Germline CDR1 is DFQATT and CDR2 is SNEGSKA (reference sequence). CDR3 size: 14 residues. The CDR3 DNA reads TGCACCTGCCGGGCGGGAGGTCCTGGAGATACGCAGTATTTT. Amino acid sequence: CTCRAGGPGDTQYF.

This clonotype was seen only a few times. The chain recombines TRBV30 with TRBJ2-7; a weak D match, TRBD1 (6 bases). Between the trimmed V and J ends, which lost 0 bases and 1 base, there was a span of 10 bases. Germline CDR1 is GTSNPN and CDR2 is SVGIG (reference sequence). The CDR3 length is 14 residues. CDR3 sequence: CAWSVQGRSYEQYF. The CDR3 nucleotides read TGTGCCTGGAGTGTACAGGGCAGGTCCTACGAGCAGTACTTC.

This clonotype was recorded many times. The CDR3 spells CASSREPNTEAFF. The CDR3 DNA is TGTGCCAGCAGTCGGGAGCCCAACACTGAAGCTTTCTTT. The J gene is TRBJ1-1, the V gene TRBV5-4; D is unclear. V lost 5 bases, J lost 2 bases, and 10 bases lay in between. The CDR3 is made up of 13 amino acids. CDR1 SGHNT and CDR2 YYREEE come from the germline V gene (reference sequence).

This clonotype was picked up one time. The J gene is TRBJ2-2, the V gene TRBV5-5, with 7 bases matching TRBD1. The CDR3 is 14 amino acids. V lost 4 bases, J lost 9 bases, and 9 bases stayed unmatched. Germline values: CDR1 SGHKS, CDR2 YYEKEE (reference sequence). CDR3 sequence (DNA): TGTGCCAGCAGCCCGGGACAGCCCCGCTGGGAGCTGTTTTTT. This translates into CASSPGQPRWELFF.

There are many counts of this clonotype. The chain links TRBV6-5 to TRBJ2-2; D unclear. Trimming cost V 7 bases and J 5 bases, with 8 bases left between them. Germline assignment: CDR1 MNHEY and CDR2 SVGAGI. The CDR3 consists of 12 residues. CDR3 protein: CASTDKTGELFF. The CDR3 coding sequence is TGTGCCAGCACCGACAAAACCGGGGAGCTGTTTTTT.

This clonotype was seen at least ten times. The V call is TRBV5-6, the J call TRBJ2-2; perhaps TRBD2 as D (5 bases). Trimming removed 4 bases at V and 5 bases at J, with 9 bases between. The germline gives CDR1 SGHDT, CDR2 YYEEEE. The CDR3 covers 13 residues. The CDR3 region is CASSRRLTGELFF. CDR3 in DNA: TGTGCCAGCAGCCGGAGGTTGACCGGGGAGCTGTTTTTT.

On this clonotype itself: A much larger clone lies a single base off, so this may be a read error. CDR3 sequence: CTTSRVGGQETQYF. The CDR3 region has the DNA TGTACCACCAGCAGAGTTGGAGGCCAAGAGACCCAGTACTTC. V usage is TRBV15 and J usage is TRBJ2-5; tentatively, D is TRBD2 (5 bases). Germline V lookup: CDR1 LNHNV, CDR2 YYDKDF (reference sequence). The CDR3 length is 14 residues.

This clonotype was detected a few times. The chain carries TRBV18 and TRBJ1-1; unclear D gene. Deletions cut 1 base from V and 4 bases from J, with 10 bases between. Looked up from germline, CDR1 is KGHSH and CDR2 is LQKENI. This CDR3 contains 14 residues. CDR3 region: CASSPLGRGTEAFF. For the CDR3, the DNA is TGTGCCAGCTCACCACTAGGGCGAGGCACTGAAGCTTTCTTT.

Many counts were recorded for this clonotype. The CDR3 loop is CASSRTGTDNEKLFF. The CDR3 region has the DNA TGCGCCAGCAGCCGGACCGGGACAGATAATGAAAAACTGTTTTTT. The chain carries TRBV5-1 and TRBJ1-4, with TRBD1 matching over 7 bases. The CDR3 is made up of 15 amino acids. V dropped 4 bases and J dropped 4; count of bases not matched to a gene: 7. From germline, CDR1 is SGHRS and CDR2 YFSETQ. Supplemented by reference TRBV5-1 and TRBJ1-4, the full variable domain reads KAGVTQTPRYLIKTRGQQVTLSCSPISGHRSVSWYQQTPGQGLQFLFEYFSETQRNKGNFPGRFSGRQFSNSRSEMNVSTLELGDSALYLCASSRTGTDNEKLFFGSGTQLSVL.

This clonotype was found many times. This rearrangement joins TRBV5-1 to TRBJ2-4; a possible D gene is TRBD2 (6 bases). CDR1 and CDR2 (germline): SGHRS, YFSETQ. Trimming cost V 4 bases and J 6 bases, with 14 bases left between them. This CDR3 spans 14 amino acids. In DNA form, the CDR3 reads TGCGCCAGCAGCCCCGGGAGTCGGGGAAACATTCAGTACTTC. Its translation: CASSPGSRGNIQYF.

This clonotype was recorded at least ten times. The chain combines TRBV18 with TRBJ2-3, with TRBD2 matching 13 bases. The CDR3 contains 16 residues. V lost 5 bases to trimming and J lost 3 bases; unmatched junction nucleotides: 5. Germline loops: CDR1 KGHSH, CDR2 LQKENI. The DNA of the CDR3 is TGTGCCAGCTCAAGAGCGACTAGCGGGAGGACAGATACGCAGTATTTT. Residues: CASSRATSGRTDTQYF.

The chain combines TRBV28 with TRBJ2-7; 9 positions match TRBD1. The CDR3 spans 15 residues. The trim removed 6 bases at V and 9 bases at J, leaving 15 bases unmatched. Germline CDR1 and CDR2: MDHEN and SYDVKM. CDR3 sequence (DNA): TGTGCCAGCAGGACCGGGGACAGGGTGTACCGGAGGCAGTACTTC. Amino acid sequence: CASRTGDRVYRRQYF.

This clonotype was observed a few times. The J gene is TRBJ1-6, the V gene TRBV6-5; TRBD1 matches at 7 bases. V shed 8 bases, J shed 3 bases, and the junction held 1 base outside the gene matches. The CDR3 length is 13 residues. Germline V lookup: CDR1 MNHEY, CDR2 SVGAGI. This CDR3 is CASRDSYNSPLHF. DNA for the CDR3: TGTGCCAGCCGGGACAGCTATAATTCACCCCTCCACTTT.

This clonotype was recorded at least ten times. This chain joins TRBV7-9 and TRBJ2-3; no definite D call. V lost 5 bases, J lost 4 bases, and 7 bases lay in between. CDR1 and CDR2 from the germline V gene are SEHNR and FQNEAQ (reference sequence). The CDR3 has 12 residues. The CDR3 protein is CASSPLSDTQYF. DNA of the CDR3: TGTGCCAGCAGCCCACTGTCAGATACGCAGTATTTT.

A few counts support this clonotype. The V and J genes are TRBV4-2 and TRBJ2-2; D possibly corresponds to TRBD2 (6 bases). Germline-derived CDR1 and CDR2 are LGHNA and YNFKEQ. Trimming cost V 1 base and J 0 bases, with 15 bases left between them. This CDR3 spans 18 amino acids. The CDR3 DNA reads as TGTGCCAGCAGCCAAGCTGTCGGGGGTGGTGCGAACACCGGGGAGCTGTTTTTT. It codes for CASSQAVGGGANTGELFF.

This clonotype has ten or more counts. The V gene is TRBV28, the J gene TRBJ1-1, with D possibly being TRBD1 (6 bases). From germline, CDR1 is MDHEN and CDR2 SYDVKM. This CDR3 region has 14 residues. Trimming took off 5 bases at V and 4 bases at J, with 14 bases between the two ends. CDR3 protein: CASSDPLQGTEAFF. CDR3 bases: TGTGCCAGCAGTGACCCCTTACAGGGCACTGAAGCTTTCTTT.

This clonotype has ten or more counts. The chain couples TRBV5-1 to TRBJ1-4, with D unclear. CDR1 and CDR2 (germline): SGHRS, YFSETQ. V was cut by 5 bases and J by 8 bases, with 16 bases left in between. This CDR3 has 14 residues. The CDR3 region has the DNA TGCGCCAGCAGATTCGGACCTGGGGAGGAAAAACTGTTTTTT. Translated: CASRFGPGEEKLFF.

This clonotype was detected many times. This chain connects TRBV28 to TRBJ1-2; D is unresolved. There are 12 residues in the CDR3. V was cut by 5 bases and J by 8 bases, with 12 bases left in between. Germline CDR1 is MDHEN and CDR2 is SYDVKM. The CDR3 coding sequence is TGTGCCAGCAGTCTTGGGAGTGGCGGCTACACCTTC. Its protein product is CASSLGSGGYTF.

The rearrangement joins TRBV12-3 or TRBV12-4 to TRBJ1-2; 10 bases align to TRBD1. V dropped 6 bases and J dropped 3; count of bases not matched to a gene: 4. This CDR3 has 14 residues. For the CDR3, the DNA is TGTGCCAGCAGCACCGGGACAGGGGACTATGGCTACACCTTC. Translated: CASSTGTGDYGYTF.